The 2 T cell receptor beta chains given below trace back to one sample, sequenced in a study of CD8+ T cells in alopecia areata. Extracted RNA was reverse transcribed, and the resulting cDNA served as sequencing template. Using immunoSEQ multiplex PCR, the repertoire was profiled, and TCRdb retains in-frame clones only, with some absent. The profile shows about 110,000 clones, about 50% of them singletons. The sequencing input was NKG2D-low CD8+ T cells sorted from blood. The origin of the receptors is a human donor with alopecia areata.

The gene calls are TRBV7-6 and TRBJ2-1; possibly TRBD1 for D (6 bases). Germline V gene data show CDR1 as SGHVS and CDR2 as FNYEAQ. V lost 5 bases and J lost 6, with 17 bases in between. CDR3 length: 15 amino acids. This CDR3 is CASSRRGGAGNEQFF. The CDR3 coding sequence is TGTGCCAGCAGCCGAAGAGGGGGAGCTGGCAATGAGCAGTTCTTC. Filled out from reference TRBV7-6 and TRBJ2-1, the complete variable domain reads GAGVSQSPRYKVTKRGQDVALRCDPISGHVSLYWYRQALGQGPEFLTYFNYEAQQDKSGLPNDRFSAERPEGSISTLTIQRTEQRDSAMYRCASSRRGGAGNEQFFGPGTRLTVL.

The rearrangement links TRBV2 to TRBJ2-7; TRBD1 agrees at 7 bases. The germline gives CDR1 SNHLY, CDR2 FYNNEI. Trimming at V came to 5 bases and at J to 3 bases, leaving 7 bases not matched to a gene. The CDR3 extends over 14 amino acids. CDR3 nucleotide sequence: TGTGCCAGCAGTTTAGGACAGGCTCGCTACGAGCAGTACTTC. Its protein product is CASSLGQARYEQYF.